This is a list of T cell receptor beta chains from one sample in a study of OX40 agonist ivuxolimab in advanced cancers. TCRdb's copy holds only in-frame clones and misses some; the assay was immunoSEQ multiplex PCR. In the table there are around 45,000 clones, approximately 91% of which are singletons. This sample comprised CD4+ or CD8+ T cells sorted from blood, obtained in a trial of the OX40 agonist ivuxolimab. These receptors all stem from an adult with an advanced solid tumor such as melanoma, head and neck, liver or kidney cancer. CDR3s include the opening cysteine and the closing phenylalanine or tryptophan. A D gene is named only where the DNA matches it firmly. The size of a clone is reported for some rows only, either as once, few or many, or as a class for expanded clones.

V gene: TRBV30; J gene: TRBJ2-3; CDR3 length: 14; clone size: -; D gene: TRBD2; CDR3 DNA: TGTGCCTGGATCATAGCGGGAGCCGCAGATACGCAGTATTTT; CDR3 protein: CAWIIAGAADTQYF
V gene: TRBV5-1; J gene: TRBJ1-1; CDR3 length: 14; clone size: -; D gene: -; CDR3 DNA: TGCGCCAGCAGGCCAGGCAGGGGTTTGTCTGAAGCTTTCTTT; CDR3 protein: CASRPGRGLSEAFF
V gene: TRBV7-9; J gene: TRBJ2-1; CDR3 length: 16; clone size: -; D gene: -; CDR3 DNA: TGTGCCAGCTCCTCGGTGGGGAGTAAGTCATACAATGAGCAGTTCTTC; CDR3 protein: CASSSVGSKSYNEQFF
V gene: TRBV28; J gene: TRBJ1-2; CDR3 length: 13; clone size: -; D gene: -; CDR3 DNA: TGTGCCAGCACCCCTGGGGGATTTCGTGGCTACACCTTC; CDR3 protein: CASTPGGFRGYTF
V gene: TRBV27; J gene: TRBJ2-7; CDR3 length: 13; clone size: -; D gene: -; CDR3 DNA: TGTGCCAGCAGTTTGGGCTTAGGCTACGAGCAGTACTTC; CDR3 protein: CASSLGLGYEQYF
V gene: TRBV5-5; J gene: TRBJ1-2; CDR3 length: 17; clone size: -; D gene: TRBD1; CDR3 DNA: TGTGCCAGCAGCTTGGATCCGGGACAGGGAGTAACGGAGGGCTACACCTTC; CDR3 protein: CASSLDPGQGVTEGYTF
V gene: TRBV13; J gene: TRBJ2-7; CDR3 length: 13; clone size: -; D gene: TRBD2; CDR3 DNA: TGTGCCACCGTTAGCGGGAGCTCCTACGAGCAGTACTTC; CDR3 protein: CATVSGSSYEQYF
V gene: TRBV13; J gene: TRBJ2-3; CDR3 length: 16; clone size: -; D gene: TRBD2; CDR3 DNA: TGTGCCAGCAGCCCTCGTCTAGCGGGAGTAATGGTTACGCAGTATTTT; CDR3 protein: CASSPRLAGVMVTQYF
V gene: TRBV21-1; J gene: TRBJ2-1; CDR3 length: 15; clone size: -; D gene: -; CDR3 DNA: TGTGCCAGCAGCAAGAAGGGGACAGACTACAATGAGCAGTTCTTC; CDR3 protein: CASSKKGTDYNEQFF
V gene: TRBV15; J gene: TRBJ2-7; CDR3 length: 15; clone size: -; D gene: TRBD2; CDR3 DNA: TGTGCCACCAGCAGAGATTTCGGGGGGGCCTACGAGCAGTACTTC; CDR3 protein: CATSRDFGGAYEQYF
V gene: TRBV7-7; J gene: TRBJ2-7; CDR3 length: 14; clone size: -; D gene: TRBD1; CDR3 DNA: TGTGCCAGCAGCTTAGGACAGGGGGCCTACGAGCAGTACTTC; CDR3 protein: CASSLGQGAYEQYF
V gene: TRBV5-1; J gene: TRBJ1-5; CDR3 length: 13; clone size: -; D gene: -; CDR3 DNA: TGCGCCAGCAGCCTTGGGCGGAATCAGCCCCAGCATTTT; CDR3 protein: CASSLGRNQPQHF
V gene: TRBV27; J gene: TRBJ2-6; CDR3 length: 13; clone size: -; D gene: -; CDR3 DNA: TGTGCCAGCAGTTCGTTAGGGGCCAACGTCCTGACTTTC; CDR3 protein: CASSSLGANVLTF
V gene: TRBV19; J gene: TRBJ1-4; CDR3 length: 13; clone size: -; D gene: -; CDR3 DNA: TGTGCCAGTAGGACTCCGGACAGATCAAAACTGTTTTTT; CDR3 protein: CASRTPDRSKLFF
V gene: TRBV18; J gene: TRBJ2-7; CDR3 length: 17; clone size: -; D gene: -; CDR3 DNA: TGTGCCAGCTCACTTACTTCCGGGACAAGGGATCCCTACGAGCAGTACTTC; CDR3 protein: CASSLTSGTRDPYEQYF
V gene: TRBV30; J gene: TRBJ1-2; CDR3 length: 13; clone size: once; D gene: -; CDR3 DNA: TGTGCCTGGAGTGTACGGGATGACTATGGCTACACCTTC; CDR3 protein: CAWSVRDDYGYTF
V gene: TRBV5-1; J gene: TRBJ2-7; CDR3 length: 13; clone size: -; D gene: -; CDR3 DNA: TGCGCCAGCACTGGTACGAACTCCTACGAGCAGTACTTC; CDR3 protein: CASTGTNSYEQYF
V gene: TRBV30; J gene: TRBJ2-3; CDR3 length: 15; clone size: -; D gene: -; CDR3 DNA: TGTGCCTGGAGTGAGTCCGGCCTCCTCAAAGATACGCAGTATTTT; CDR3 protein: CAWSESGLLKDTQYF
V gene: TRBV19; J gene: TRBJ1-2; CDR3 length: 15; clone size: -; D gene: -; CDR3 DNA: TGTGCCAGTAGTCCTGCGAGACAGATCCTATATGGCTACACCTTC; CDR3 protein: CASSPARQILYGYTF
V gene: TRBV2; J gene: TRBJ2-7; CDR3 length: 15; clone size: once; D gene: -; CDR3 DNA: TGTGCCAGCAGTGAGGGCTCCTTAACCTCCTACGAGCAGTACTTC; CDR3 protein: CASSEGSLTSYEQYF
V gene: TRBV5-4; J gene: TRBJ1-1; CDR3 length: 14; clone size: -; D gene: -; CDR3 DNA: TGTGCCAGCCAGATACAGGGAGGGAACACTGAAGCTTTCTTT; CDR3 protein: CASQIQGGNTEAFF
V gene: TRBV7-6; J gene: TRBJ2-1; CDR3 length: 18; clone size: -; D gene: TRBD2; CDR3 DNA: TGTGCCAGCAGCTTAGGGCTCCGGACTAGCGGGATCTACAATGAGCAGTTCTTC; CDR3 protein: CASSLGLRTSGIYNEQFF
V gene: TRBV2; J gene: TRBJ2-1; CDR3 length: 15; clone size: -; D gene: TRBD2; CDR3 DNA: TGTGCCAGCAGGGAAGCTAGCGGGGCCTACAATGAGCAGTTCTTC; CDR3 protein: CASREASGAYNEQFF
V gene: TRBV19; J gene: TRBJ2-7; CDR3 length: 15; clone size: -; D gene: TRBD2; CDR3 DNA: TGTGCCAGCAGCGTGGGTAGCGGGGCTACCTACGAGCAGTACTTC; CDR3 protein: CASSVGSGATYEQYF
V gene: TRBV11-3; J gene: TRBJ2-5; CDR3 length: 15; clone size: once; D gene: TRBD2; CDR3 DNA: TGTGCCAGCAGCCCTACTAGCGGGAGCGGAGAGACCCAGTACTTC; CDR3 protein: CASSPTSGSGETQYF
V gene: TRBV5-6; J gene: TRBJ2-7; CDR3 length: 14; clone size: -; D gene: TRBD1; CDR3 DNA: TGTGCCAGCAGCTGGAGGACAGGGTGGGGCGAGCAGTACTTC; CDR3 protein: CASSWRTGWGEQYF
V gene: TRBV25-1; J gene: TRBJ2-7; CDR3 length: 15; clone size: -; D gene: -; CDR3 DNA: TGTGCCAGCAGTGACTTCCGCCGCGGGACACACGAGCAGTACTTC; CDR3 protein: CASSDFRRGTHEQYF
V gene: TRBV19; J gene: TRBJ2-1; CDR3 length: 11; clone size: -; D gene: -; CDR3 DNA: TGTGCCAGTACCGGGTCCAATGAGCAGTTCTTC; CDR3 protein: CASTGSNEQFF
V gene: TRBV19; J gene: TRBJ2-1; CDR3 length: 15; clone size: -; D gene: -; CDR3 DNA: TGTGCCAGTAAGGTGGGGGGGCCTTTCGTCAATGAGCAGTTCTTC; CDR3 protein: CASKVGGPFVNEQFF
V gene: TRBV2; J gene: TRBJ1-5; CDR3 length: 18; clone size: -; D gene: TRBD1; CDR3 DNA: TGTGCCAGCAGCAACGACAGGGGAGCGTTAACTAGCAATCAGCCCCAGCATTTT; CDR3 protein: CASSNDRGALTSNQPQHF
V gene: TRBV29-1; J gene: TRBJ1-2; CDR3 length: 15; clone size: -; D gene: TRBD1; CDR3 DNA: TGCAGCGTTGAAGATCTTGGGACAGACAACTATGGCTACACCTTC; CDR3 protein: CSVEDLGTDNYGYTF
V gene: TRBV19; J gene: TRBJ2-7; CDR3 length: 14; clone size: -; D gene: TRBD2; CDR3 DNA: TGTGCCAGTACGGCTAGCGGCACGGCCTACGAGCAGTACTTC; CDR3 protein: CASTASGTAYEQYF
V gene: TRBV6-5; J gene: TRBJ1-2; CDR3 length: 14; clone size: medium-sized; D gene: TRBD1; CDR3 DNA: TGTGCCAGTACCCCCGGACAGGATAACTATGGCTACACCTTC; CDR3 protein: CASTPGQDNYGYTF
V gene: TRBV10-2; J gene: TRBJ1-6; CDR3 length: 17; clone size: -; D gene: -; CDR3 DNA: TGCGCCAGCGCGCCAGCCAGGTCGAGCTCCTATAATTCACCCCTCCACTTT; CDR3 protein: CASAPARSSSYNSPLHF
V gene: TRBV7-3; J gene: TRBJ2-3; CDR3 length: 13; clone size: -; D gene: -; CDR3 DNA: TGTGCCAGCAGCACCTTCAGGGAAGATACGCAGTATTTT; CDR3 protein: CASSTFREDTQYF
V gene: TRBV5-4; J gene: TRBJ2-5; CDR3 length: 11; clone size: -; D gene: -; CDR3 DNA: TGTGCCAGCAGCCGCGGGGAGACCCAGTACTTC; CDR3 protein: CASSRGETQYF
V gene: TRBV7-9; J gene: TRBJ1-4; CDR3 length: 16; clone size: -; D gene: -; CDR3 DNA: TGTGCCAGCAGCCAGAACCGGGACGGGTCCGAAATTAGACTGTTTTTT; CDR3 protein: CASSQNRDGSEIRLFF
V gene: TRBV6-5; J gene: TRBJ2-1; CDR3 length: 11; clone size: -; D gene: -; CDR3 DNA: TGTGCCAGCAGTGAAGTAGGTGAGCAGTTCTTC; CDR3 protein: CASSEVGEQFF